This entry concerns a single TCR beta chain. Its antigen is currently not known. No quality values exist for individual bases; no much larger clone is one base distant. This sample was taken from a study of T cell responses to AZD1222 COVID-19 vaccine (dated by TCRdb to the early 2020s). For the wider study: AZD1222 recipients with second doses at about 4 weeks or about 12 weeks were pooled, because spike-specific TCR depth and breadth did not differ between schedules. Trial participants were enrolled by age into 18-55, 56-69 and 70-plus year subgroups, with roughly 150, 30 and 60 TCR-sequenced participants respectively. A total of approximately 230 trial participants underwent TCR sequencing, of whom about 210 received two doses of AZD1222 and 26 received two doses of the MenACWY control vaccine. Study-wide findings and limitations: The vaccine-associated CD4 TCRs covered the entire spike protein, and the dominant responses fell in regions 160-218 and 743-854. A significant rise in spike-specific TCR breadth and depth was observed after two AZD1222 doses relative to day 0 and relative to MenACWY recipients. Epitopes outside the regions mutated in the B.1.351 and B.1.1.7 variants were reportedly recognized by nearly half of the unique spike-specific TCRs. Because no day 14 peak-response samples were available, repertoires were characterized only after the peak T cell response. Conclusions about previously exposed vaccinees were limited because only six or seven AZD1222 recipients were SARS-CoV-2 seropositive at baseline. The 56-69-year group was small, and its depth increase did not reach significance, likely because of low power. Participants were mostly white British, with more females than males. The authors suggested clonal diversity may have been underestimated.

This specimen's time point label, per the study, means: baseline before first vaccination. The vaccinee samples were drawn from two UK trials, COV001 and COV002, one of which was a single-blind randomized controlled phase 2/3 trial testing AZD1222 (ChAdOx1 nCoV-19) in healthy adults. For TCRbeta chain sequencing, PBMC samples from trial participants were taken at day 0 and at day 28 after the second dose. The CDR3 starts with the cysteine, ends with the phenylalanine, and has 16 residues. The entry retains the CDR3 DNA only, 48 bases that are in frame from base 1. Sequences SGHVS (CDR1) and FQNEAQ (CDR2) are obtained from the germline V gene. The germline V and J ends show losses of 5 bases and 0 bases respectively, and no gene match explains 7 bases of the junction. The CDR3 regions of human TCRbeta chains were analyzed by immunosequencing. The paper's processing steps were these. TCRs in the repertoires were matched against a reference library of SARS-CoV-2-specific TCRs that had been generated with the MIRA antigen-specificity platform. Breadth meant the fraction of unique TCRs that were SARS-CoV-2-associated, whereas depth meant the fraction of total T cells that were SARS-CoV-2-associated. Using the MIRA data, every spike-specific TCR was mapped to the spike region that the TCR reacted to and assigned to either a CD4 or a CD8 class. Log10-transformed breadth and depth values were compared by one-way ANOVA with Sidak's multiple comparisons tests. TCRdb re-hosts the immuneACCESS table, in-frame sequences only. Its copies lack some clones; in the studies checked, an unresolved V gene accounts for under half of them, and the cause for the rest is not known. V, J and clone size are those of that table, while D and trimming were read from the DNA. Here the sample has about 150,000 clones; around 89% occur a single time. The top ten clones comprise roughly 4.7% of the sample.

The source is an adult in good health. Specimen: peripheral blood, collected on day 0 of AZD1222 vaccination. Recombination joined TRBV7-8 with TRBJ1-1; TRBD1 matches 9 bases in the middle. The CDR3 reads CASSRWGQGLNTEAFF. The DNA reads as follows: TGTGCCAGCAGCCGGTGGGGACAGGGATTGAACACTGAAGCTTTCTTT.